The 26 T cell receptor beta chains given below trace back to one sample, sequenced in a study of hypomethylating agent response in myelodysplastic syndrome. Sequencing used immunoSEQ multiplex PCR; TCRdb keeps in-frame clones, though not all of them. The table lists over 800 clones, about 81% of them singletons. The specimen comprised bone marrow, sampled before or after starting hypomethylating agent treatment for myelodysplastic syndrome (not recorded which). The receptors were sampled from a human donor with myelodysplastic syndrome.

The chain combines TRBV5-1 with TRBJ2-5; a possible D gene is TRBD2 (6 bases). V was cut by 4 bases and J by 3 bases, with 13 bases left in between. Germline-derived CDR1 and CDR2 are SGHRS and YFSETQ. CDR3 size: 14 residues. The CDR3 nucleotides are TGCGCCAGCAGCACCGGAGGGTTAGAAGAGACCCAGTACTTC. This sequence encodes CASSTGGLEETQYF.

The chain couples TRBV7-9 to TRBJ2-1; 13 positions match TRBD2. There are 14 residues in the CDR3. The germline CDR1 and CDR2 sequences are SEHNR and FQNEAQ (reference sequence). The ends lost 4 bases at V and 6 bases at J; junction bases unmatched: 0. The CDR3 here is CASSWTSGGNEQFF. As DNA, the CDR3 is TGTGCCAGCAGCTGGACTAGCGGGGGCAATGAGCAGTTCTTC.

This clone came up once. This chain's CDR3 is CASSLEGTANSPLHF. The CDR3 coding sequence is TGTGCCAGCAGCTTGGAAGGGACAGCTAATTCACCCCTCCACTTT. This chain uses TRBV5-4 with TRBJ1-6; 7 bases are a match to TRBD1. The CDR3 sequence is 15 residues long. Germline CDR1 SGHNT, CDR2 YYREEE (reference sequence). V lost 0 bases to trimming and J lost 6 bases; unmatched junction nucleotides: 3.

The chain joins TRBV2 to TRBJ2-2, with D hard to call. The germline V gene has CDR1 SNHLY and CDR2 FYNNEI. Between the trimmed V and J ends, which lost 6 bases and 4 bases, there was a span of 6 bases. The CDR3 runs 12 residues. CDR3 region: CASRLITGELFF. The CDR3, as DNA: TGTGCCAGCAGACTGATCACCGGGGAGCTGTTTTTT.

This clone appeared once. The CDR3 is CASSSPTPTGRGQPQHF. The CDR3 DNA is TGTGCCAGCAGCTCCCCAACACCGACAGGGCGGGGACAGCCCCAGCATTTT. V is TRBV5-6 and J is TRBJ1-5; TRBD1 matches 7 bases. The germline V gene encodes CDR1 SGHDT and CDR2 YYEEEE. The CDR3 has 17 residues. V was clipped by 3 bases and J by 7 bases; unmatched bases: 16.

The chain employs TRBV4-3 and TRBJ1-2; 7 nucleotides agree with TRBD1. In germline, CDR1 is LGHNA, CDR2 YSLEER. This CDR3 is 15 amino acids long. With V trimmed by 0 bases and J by 8 bases, 9 bases remained unmatched. The DNA of the CDR3 is TGCGCCAGCAGCCAAGATCAAGAGGGGGCGCGAGGCTACACCTTC. Encoded protein: CASSQDQEGARGYTF.

The V gene is TRBV9, the J gene TRBJ2-1, with D unresolved. There are 13 residues in the CDR3. Trimming left V 4 bases short and J 8 bases short, with 13 bases between. Germline values: CDR1 SGDLS, CDR2 YYNGEE. Here the CDR3 DNA reads TGTGCCAGCAGCCCCGGCCATATAGATGAGCAGTTCTTC. It is translated as CASSPGHIDEQFF.

The CDR3 DNA follows: TGTGCCAGCAGCCACAAAACGTTACTAGCGGGAAACACCGGGGAGCTGTTTTTT. Translation: CASSHKTLLAGNTGELFF. The V and J genes are TRBV14 and TRBJ2-2, with TRBD2 matching over 10 bases. V lost 3 bases and J lost 2; bases outside the gene matches: 9. Germline-derived CDR1 and CDR2 are SGHDN and FVKESK. This CDR3 is built from 18 residues.

The V call is TRBV5-1, the J call TRBJ2-3, with 8 nucleotides matching TRBD2. Germline loops: CDR1 SGHRS, CDR2 YFSETQ. The CDR3 has 15 amino acids. The junction had 4 bases not matched to a gene; V was cut back by 0 bases and J by 4 bases. For the CDR3, the DNA is TGCGCCAGCAGCTTGGAGGCTAGCGGGCCAGATACGCAGTATTTT. Protein: CASSLEASGPDTQYF.

The V gene is TRBV28, the J gene TRBJ1-1; D gene unclear. The CDR3 is made up of 12 amino acids. Germline lookup yields CDR1 MDHEN and CDR2 SYDVKM. The V end lost 6 bases, the J end lost 11 bases, and 16 bases lay between the germline ends. The CDR3 DNA is TGTGCCAGCAGCCTAGAGATCGGGAGTGCTTTCTTT. It specifies CASSLEIGSAFF.

The chain recombines TRBV7-9 with TRBJ1-6, with 9 positions matching TRBD1. The V gene's germline CDR1 is SEHNR and CDR2 FQNEAQ (reference sequence). J was trimmed by 7 bases and V by 5 bases; bases with no gene match: 9. This CDR3 comprises 16 residues. The CDR3 protein is CASSPGDRVPNSPLHF. CDR3 coding DNA: TGTGCCAGCAGCCCAGGGGACAGGGTCCCAAATTCACCCCTCCACTTT.

V and J are TRBV7-6 and TRBJ1-6, with TRBD1 identical over 7 bases. Unmatched junction bases numbered 12, after V lost 0 bases and J lost 7 bases. The CDR3 loop spans 18 amino acids. Germline V gene sequence: CDR1 SGHVS, CDR2 FNYEAQ. The CDR3 spells CASSLAVGPGQINSPLHF. As DNA, the CDR3 is TGTGCCAGCAGCTTAGCCGTCGGACCGGGACAGATAAATTCACCCCTCCACTTT.

The gene calls are TRBV29-1 and TRBJ2-5, with a possible D match to TRBD1 (5 bases). From germline, CDR1 is SQVTM and CDR2 ANQGSEA. The length of the CDR3 is 13 residues. V was cut by 8 bases and J by 0 bases, with 13 bases left in between. The CDR3 sequence is CSLWGGDQETQYF. The CDR3 coding sequence is TGCAGCCTCTGGGGCGGTGACCAAGAGACCCAGTACTTC. Looking up the rest from reference TRBV29-1 and TRBJ2-5 gives the full variable domain: SAVISQKPSRDICQRGTSLTIQCQVDSQVTMMFWYRQQPGQSLTLIATANQGSEATYESGFVIDKFPISRPNLTFSTLTVSNMSPEDSSIYLCSLWGGDQETQYFGPGTRLLVL.

The gene calls are TRBV25-1 and TRBJ1-5, with D maybe TRBD1 (5 bases). V lost 8 bases and J 0 bases, leaving 14 bases between the germline ends. The CDR3 is made up of 15 amino acids. Germline CDR1 and CDR2: MGHDK and SYGVNS. The CDR3 DNA sequence: TGTGCCAGCGGGGCGAGCCCTTATAGCAATCAGCCCCAGCATTTT. Amino acids: CASGASPYSNQPQHF.

The CDR3: CASSSGTGGIGYTF. CDR3 in DNA: TGTGCCAGCAGTTCCGGGACAGGGGGCATTGGCTACACCTTC. V usage is TRBV6-4 and J usage is TRBJ1-2; 12 bases match TRBD1. Germline V gives CDR1 MRHNA, CDR2 SNTAGT. The CDR3 runs to 14 residues. Unmatched junction bases numbered 5, after V lost 5 bases and J lost 7 bases.

The count of this clone is one. The chain employs TRBV30 and TRBJ1-4; 11 bases match TRBD1. The J segment lost 7 bases and the V segment lost 5 bases, leaving 3 bases of the junction unmatched. The CDR3 runs to 13 residues. CDR1 and CDR2 (germline): GTSNPN, SVGIG (reference sequence). The CDR3 DNA is TGTGCCTGGGGACAGGGGGCTGCTGAAAAACTGTTTTTT. Translation gives CAWGQGAAEKLFF.

The V and J genes are TRBV11-2 and TRBJ2-3; perhaps D is TRBD1 or TRBD2 (6 bases each). V was pared by 5 bases and J by 6 bases, with 21 bases between. The CDR3 extends over 16 amino acids. Germline CDR1 is SGHAT and CDR2 is FQNNGV. CDR3 region: CASSEVGGGMWDTQYF. The CDR3 nucleotides read TGTGCCAGCAGCGAAGTTGGAGGGGGGATGTGGGATACGCAGTATTTT.

The chain couples TRBV15 to TRBJ1-1; the D gene is possibly TRBD1 (6 bases). This CDR3 is 13 amino acids long. Germline V lookup: CDR1 LNHNV, CDR2 YYDKDF (reference sequence). Trimming stripped 6 bases from V and 3 bases from J, with 11 bases between. DNA for the CDR3: TGTGCCACCAGATCACAGGGCTACACTGAAGCTTTCTTT. It codes for CATRSQGYTEAFF.

The chain couples TRBV25-1 to TRBJ2-2, with a possible D match to TRBD1 (5 bases). The CDR3 loop spans 14 amino acids. The germline V gene encodes CDR1 MGHDK and CDR2 SYGVNS. V was pared by 6 bases and J by 0 bases, with 8 bases between. The CDR3 DNA sequence: TGTGCCAGCAGCTGGGGCGCGAACACCGGGGAGCTGTTTTTT. It encodes CASSWGANTGELFF.

The chain joins TRBV30 to TRBJ1-6, with a possible D match to TRBD1 (6 bases). The CDR3 spans 12 residues. Germline CDR1 is GTSNPN and CDR2 is SVGIG (reference sequence). Trimming took off 3 bases at V and 7 bases at J, with 7 bases between the two ends. The CDR3 DNA is TGTGCCTGGAGGGGGGCAAATTCACCCCTCCACTTT. Translating it yields CAWRGANSPLHF.

CDR3 region: CASSIFTEIFNYGYTF. CDR3 sequence (DNA): TGTGCCAGCAGCATCTTCACGGAAATTTTTAACTATGGCTACACCTTC. The V gene is TRBV5-6, the J gene TRBJ1-2; the D is unclear. The V gene's germline CDR1 is SGHDT and CDR2 YYEEEE. V gave up 4 bases and J gave up 1 base, with 17 bases separating them. The CDR3 extends over 16 amino acids.

In its sample, this clone was seen a few times. This chain joins TRBV7-9 and TRBJ1-1; the match to TRBD1 covers 7 bases. The junction had 10 bases not matched to a gene; V was cut back by 5 bases and J by 4 bases. Per germline, CDR1 SEHNR and CDR2 FQNEAQ (reference sequence). This CDR3 spans 15 amino acids. The CDR3 is CASSPDRTGGTEAFF. The CDR3 coding sequence is TGTGCCAGCAGCCCGGACAGGACGGGGGGCACTGAAGCTTTCTTT.

This rearrangement joins TRBV27 to TRBJ1-5; TRBD1 aligns across 8 bases. Germline loops: CDR1 MNHEY, CDR2 SMNVEV (reference sequence). The CDR3 spans 17 residues. J lost 0 bases, V lost 7 bases, and 11 bases had no gene match. As DNA, the CDR3 is TGTGCCAGCACCTGGGACAGGCCAATCTATAGCAATCAGCCCCAGCATTTT. Residues: CASTWDRPIYSNQPQHF.

The genes are TRBV28 and TRBJ2-6, with D hard to call. Trimming stripped 8 bases from V and 3 bases from J, with 20 bases between. The CDR3 totals 17 residues. The germline gives CDR1 MDHEN, CDR2 SYDVKM. CDR3 nucleotides: TGTGCCAGCTCCCTAGTAGGCGGATCGCATGGGGCCAACGTCCTGACTTTC. It encodes CASSLVGGSHGANVLTF.

The chain uses TRBV18 and TRBJ2-7; 9 nucleotides align to TRBD1. V was pared by 5 bases and J by 5 bases, with 4 bases of the junction left unmatched. CDR1 is KGHSH, CDR2 LQKENI, per germline. This CDR3 has 13 residues. CDR3 coding DNA: TGTGCCAGCTCAAGGACAGGGGACCACGAGCAGTACTTC. Translating gives CASSRTGDHEQYF. Full variable domain (missing parts from reference TRBV18 and TRBJ2-7): NAGVMQNPRHLVRRRGQEARLRCSPMKGHSHVYWYRQLPEEGLKFMVYLQKENIIDESGMPKERFSAEFPKEGPSILRIQQVVRGDSAAYFCASSRTGDHEQYFGPGTRLTVT.

The chain couples TRBV18 to TRBJ2-7, with D maybe TRBD2 (5 bases). The CDR3 is 12 amino acids. Germline V gene data show CDR1 as KGHSH and CDR2 as LQKENI. V was clipped by 2 bases and J by 3 bases, with 5 bases between them. In DNA form, the CDR3 reads TGTGCCAGCTCACCAGAGGGCTACGAGCAGTACTTC. This encodes CASSPEGYEQYF.